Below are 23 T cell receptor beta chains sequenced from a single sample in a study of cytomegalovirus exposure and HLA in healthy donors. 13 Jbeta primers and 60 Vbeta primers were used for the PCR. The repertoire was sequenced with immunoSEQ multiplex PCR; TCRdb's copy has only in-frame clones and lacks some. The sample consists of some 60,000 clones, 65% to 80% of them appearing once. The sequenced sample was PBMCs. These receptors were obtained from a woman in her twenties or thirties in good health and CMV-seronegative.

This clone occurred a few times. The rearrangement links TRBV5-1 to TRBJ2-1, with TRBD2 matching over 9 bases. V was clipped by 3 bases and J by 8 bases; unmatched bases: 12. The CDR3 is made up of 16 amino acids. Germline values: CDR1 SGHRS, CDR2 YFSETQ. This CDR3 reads CASSSSSGTSIYEQFF. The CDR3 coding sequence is TGCGCCAGCAGCTCAAGTTCCGGGACTAGCATATATGAGCAGTTCTTC.

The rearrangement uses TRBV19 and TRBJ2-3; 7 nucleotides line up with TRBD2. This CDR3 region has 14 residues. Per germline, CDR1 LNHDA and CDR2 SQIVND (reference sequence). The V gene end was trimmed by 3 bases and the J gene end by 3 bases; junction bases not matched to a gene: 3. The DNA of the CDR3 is TGTGCCAGTAGTATTGGCGGGAGAACAGATACGCAGTATTTT. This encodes CASSIGGRTDTQYF. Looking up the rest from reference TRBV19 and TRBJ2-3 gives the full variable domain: DGGITQSPKYLFRKEGQNVTLSCEQNLNHDAMYWYRQDPGQGLRLIYYSQIVNDFQKGDIAEGYSVSREKKESFPLTVTSAQKNPTAFYLCASSIGGRTDTQYFGPGTRLTVL.

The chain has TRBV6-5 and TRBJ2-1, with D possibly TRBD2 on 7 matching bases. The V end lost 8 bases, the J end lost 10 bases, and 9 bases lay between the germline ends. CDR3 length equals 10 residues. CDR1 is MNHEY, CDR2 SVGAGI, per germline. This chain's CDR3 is CASRGAEQFF. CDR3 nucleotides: TGTGCCAGCCGGGGGGCCGAGCAGTTCTTC.

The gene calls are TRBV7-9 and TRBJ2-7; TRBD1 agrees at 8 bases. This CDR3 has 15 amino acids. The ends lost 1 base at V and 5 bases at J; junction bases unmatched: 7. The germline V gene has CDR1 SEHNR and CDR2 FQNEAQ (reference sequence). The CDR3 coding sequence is TGTGCCAGCAGCTTAGGGCAGGGGGCTCACAACGAGCAGTACTTC. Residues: CASSLGQGAHNEQYF. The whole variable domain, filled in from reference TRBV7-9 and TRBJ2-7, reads DTGVSQNPRHKITKRGQNVTFRCDPISEHNRLYWYRQTLGQGPEFLTYFQNEAQLEKSRLLSDRFSAERPKGSFSTLEIQRTEQGDSAMYLCASSLGQGAHNEQYFGPGTRLTVT.

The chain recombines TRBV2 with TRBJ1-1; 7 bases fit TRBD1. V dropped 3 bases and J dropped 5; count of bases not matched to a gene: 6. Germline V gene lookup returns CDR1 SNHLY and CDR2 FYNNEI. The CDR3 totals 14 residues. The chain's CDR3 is CASSDSTGRTEAFF. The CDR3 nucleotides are TGTGCCAGCAGTGACTCGACAGGGAGGACTGAAGCTTTCTTT.

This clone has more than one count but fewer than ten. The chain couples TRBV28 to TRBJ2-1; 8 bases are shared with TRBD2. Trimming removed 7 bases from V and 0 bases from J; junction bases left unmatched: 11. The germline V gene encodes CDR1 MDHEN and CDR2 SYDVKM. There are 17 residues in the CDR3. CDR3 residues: CASTSSGAPSSYNEQFF. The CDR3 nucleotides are TGTGCCAGCACGAGTAGCGGGGCCCCTAGCTCCTACAATGAGCAGTTCTTC.

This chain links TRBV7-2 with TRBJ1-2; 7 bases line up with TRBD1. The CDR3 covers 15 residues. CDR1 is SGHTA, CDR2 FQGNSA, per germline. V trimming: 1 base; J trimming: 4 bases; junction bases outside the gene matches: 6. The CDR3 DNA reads TGTGCCAGCAGCTTAGGGGCAGGGGGACTCTATGGCTACACCTTC. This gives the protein CASSLGAGGLYGYTF.

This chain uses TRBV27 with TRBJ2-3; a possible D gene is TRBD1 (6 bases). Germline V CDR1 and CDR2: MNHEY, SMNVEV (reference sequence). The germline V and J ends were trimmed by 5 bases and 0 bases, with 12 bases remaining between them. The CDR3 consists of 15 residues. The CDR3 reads CASSIETGSTDTQYF. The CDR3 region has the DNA TGTGCCAGCAGTATTGAGACAGGTAGCACAGATACGCAGTATTTT.

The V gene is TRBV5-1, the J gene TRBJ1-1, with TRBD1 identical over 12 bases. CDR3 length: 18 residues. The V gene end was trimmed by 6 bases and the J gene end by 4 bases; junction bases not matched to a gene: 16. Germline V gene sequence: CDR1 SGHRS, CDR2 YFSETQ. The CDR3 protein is CASTPGQGASVRGTEAFF. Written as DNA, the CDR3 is TGCGCCAGCACCCCGGGACAGGGGGCATCGGTACGGGGCACTGAAGCTTTCTTT.

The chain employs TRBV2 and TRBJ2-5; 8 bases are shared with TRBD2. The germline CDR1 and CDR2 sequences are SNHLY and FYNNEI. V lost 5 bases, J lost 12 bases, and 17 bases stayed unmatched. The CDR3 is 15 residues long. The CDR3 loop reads CASSPLAGNQGRKYF. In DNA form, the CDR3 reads TGTGCCAGCAGTCCTTTAGCGGGAAACCAAGGTAGAAAGTACTTC. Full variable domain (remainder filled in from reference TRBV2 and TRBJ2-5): EPEVTQTPSHQVTQMGQEVILRCVPISNHLYFYWYRQILGQKVEFLVSFYNNEISEKSEIFDDQFSVERPDGSNFTLKIRSTKLEDSAMYFCASSPLAGNQGRKYFGPGTRLLVL.

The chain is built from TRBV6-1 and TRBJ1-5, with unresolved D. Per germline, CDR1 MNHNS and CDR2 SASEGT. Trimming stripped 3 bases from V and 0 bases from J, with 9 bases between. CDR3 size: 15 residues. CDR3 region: CASSEVGVSNQPQHF. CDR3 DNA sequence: TGTGCCAGCAGTGAGGTGGGAGTTAGCAATCAGCCCCAGCATTTT.

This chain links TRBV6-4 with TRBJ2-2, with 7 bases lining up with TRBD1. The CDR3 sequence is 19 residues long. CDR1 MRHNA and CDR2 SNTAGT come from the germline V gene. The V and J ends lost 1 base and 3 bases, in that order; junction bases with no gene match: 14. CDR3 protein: CASSDYLPRDRPDTGELFF. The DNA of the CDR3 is TGTGCCAGCAGTGACTACCTCCCCCGGGACAGACCTGACACCGGGGAGCTGTTTTTT.

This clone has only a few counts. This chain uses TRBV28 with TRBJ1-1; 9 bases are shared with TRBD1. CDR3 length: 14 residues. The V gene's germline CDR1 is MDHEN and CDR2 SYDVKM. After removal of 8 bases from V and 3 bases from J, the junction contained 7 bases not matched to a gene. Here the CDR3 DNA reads TGTGCCAGCTTTCCGGGGGACAGGGACACTGAAGCTTTCTTT. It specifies CASFPGDRDTEAFF. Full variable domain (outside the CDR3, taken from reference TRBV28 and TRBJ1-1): DVKVTQSSRYLVKRTGEKVFLECVQDMDHENMFWYRQDPGLGLRLIYFSYDVKMKEKGDIPEGYSVSREKKERFSLILESASTNQTSMYLCASFPGDRDTEAFFGQGTRLTVV.

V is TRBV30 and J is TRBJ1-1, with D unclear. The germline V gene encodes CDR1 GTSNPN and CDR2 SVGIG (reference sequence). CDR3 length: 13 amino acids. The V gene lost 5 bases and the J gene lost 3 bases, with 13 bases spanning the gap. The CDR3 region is CAWGVRVDTEAFF. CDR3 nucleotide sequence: TGTGCCTGGGGAGTTCGGGTGGACACTGAAGCTTTCTTT.

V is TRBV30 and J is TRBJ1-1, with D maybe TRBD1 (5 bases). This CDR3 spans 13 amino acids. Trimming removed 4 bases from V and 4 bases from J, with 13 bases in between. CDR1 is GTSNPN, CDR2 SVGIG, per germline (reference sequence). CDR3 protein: CAWIRSQGTEAFF. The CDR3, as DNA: TGTGCCTGGATTAGGAGCCAGGGCACTGAAGCTTTCTTT. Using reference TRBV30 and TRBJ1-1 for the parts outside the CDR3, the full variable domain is SQTIHQWPATLVQPVGSPLSLECTVEGTSNPNLYWYRQAAGRGLQLLFYSVGIGQISSEVPQNLSASRPQDRQFILSSKKLLLSDSGFYLCAWIRSQGTEAFFGQGTRLTVV.

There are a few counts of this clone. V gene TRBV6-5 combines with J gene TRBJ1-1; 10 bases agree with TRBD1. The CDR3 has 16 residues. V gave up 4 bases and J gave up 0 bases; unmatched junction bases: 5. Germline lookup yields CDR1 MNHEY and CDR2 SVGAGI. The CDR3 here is CASSSDRGLMNTEAFF. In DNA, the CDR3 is TGTGCCAGCAGTTCGGACAGGGGGTTAATGAACACTGAAGCTTTCTTT.

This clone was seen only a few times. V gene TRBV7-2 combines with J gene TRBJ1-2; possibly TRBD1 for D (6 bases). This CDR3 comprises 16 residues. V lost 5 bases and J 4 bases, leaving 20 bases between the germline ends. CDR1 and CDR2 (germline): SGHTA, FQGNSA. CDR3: CASSPSRTEFLYGYTF. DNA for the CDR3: TGTGCCAGCAGCCCGAGTAGGACAGAGTTTCTCTATGGCTACACCTTC.

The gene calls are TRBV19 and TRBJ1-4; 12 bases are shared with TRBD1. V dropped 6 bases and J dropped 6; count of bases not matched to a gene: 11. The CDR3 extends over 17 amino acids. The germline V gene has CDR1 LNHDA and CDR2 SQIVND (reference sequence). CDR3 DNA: TGTGCCAGTAGACCCCCGGGACAGGGGGCCTCCCATGAAAAACTGTTTTTT. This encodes CASRPPGQGASHEKLFF.

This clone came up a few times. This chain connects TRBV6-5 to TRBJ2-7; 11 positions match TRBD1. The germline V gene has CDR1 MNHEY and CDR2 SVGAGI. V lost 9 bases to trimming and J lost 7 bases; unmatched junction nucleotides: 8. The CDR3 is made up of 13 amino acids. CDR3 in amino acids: CASARDRGNEQYF. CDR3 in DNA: TGTGCCAGTGCCCGGGACAGGGGGAATGAGCAGTACTTC.

The DNA of the CDR3 is TGTGCCAGCTCGGACAGGGGGCCTTATAATTCACCCCTCCACTTT. Protein sequence: CASSDRGPYNSPLHF. The V and J genes are TRBV27 and TRBJ1-6; the match to TRBD1 covers 11 bases. Per the germline V gene, CDR1 is MNHEY and CDR2 is SMNVEV (reference sequence). J was trimmed by 4 bases and V by 8 bases; bases with no gene match: 4. There are 15 residues in the CDR3.

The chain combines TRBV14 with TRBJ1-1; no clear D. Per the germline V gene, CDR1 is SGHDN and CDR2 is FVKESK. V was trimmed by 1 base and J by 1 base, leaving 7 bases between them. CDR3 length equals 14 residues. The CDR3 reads CASSQVVPNTEAFF. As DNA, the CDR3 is TGTGCCAGCAGCCAAGTAGTGCCGAACACTGAAGCTTTCTTT.

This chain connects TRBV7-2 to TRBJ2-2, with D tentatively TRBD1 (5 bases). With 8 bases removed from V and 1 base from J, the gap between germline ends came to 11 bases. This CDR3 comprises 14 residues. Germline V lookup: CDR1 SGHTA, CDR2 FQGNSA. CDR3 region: CASGAEWNTGELFF. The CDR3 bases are TGTGCCAGCGGGGCCGAATGGAACACCGGGGAGCTGTTTTTT.

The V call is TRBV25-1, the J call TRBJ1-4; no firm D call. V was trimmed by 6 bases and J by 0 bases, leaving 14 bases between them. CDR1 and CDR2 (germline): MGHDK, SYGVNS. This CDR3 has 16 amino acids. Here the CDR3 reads CASSSRRGATNEKLFF. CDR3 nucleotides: TGTGCCAGCAGCTCAAGACGAGGAGCAACTAATGAAAAACTGTTTTTT.